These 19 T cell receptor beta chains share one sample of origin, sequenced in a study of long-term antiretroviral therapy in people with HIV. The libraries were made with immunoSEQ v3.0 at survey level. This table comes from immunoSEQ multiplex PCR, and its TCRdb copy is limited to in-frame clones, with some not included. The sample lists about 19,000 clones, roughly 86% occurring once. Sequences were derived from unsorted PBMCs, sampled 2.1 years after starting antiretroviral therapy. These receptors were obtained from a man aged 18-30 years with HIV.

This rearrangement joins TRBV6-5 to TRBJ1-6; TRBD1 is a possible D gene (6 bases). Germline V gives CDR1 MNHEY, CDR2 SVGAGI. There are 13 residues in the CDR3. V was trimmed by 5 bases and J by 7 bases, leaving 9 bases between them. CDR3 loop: CASSPTGNSPLHF. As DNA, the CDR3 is TGTGCCAGCAGTCCTACAGGGAATTCACCCCTCCACTTT.

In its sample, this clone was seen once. As DNA, the CDR3 is TGCGCCAGCAGCCAAGATTTGGGGATGGGCACAGATACGCAGTATTTT. It is translated as CASSQDLGMGTDTQYF. The V and J genes are TRBV4-3 and TRBJ2-3, with D hard to call. V lost 0 bases and J 1 base, leaving 11 bases between the germline ends. The CDR3 is 16 residues long. Germline V gene data show CDR1 as LGHNA and CDR2 as YSLEER.

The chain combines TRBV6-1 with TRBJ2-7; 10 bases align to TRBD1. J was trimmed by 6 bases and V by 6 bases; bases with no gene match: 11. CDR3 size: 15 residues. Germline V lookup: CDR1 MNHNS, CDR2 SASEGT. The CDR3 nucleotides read TGTGCCAGCAGGGAGAGACAGGGGGCGCGTCCCGAGCAGTACTTC. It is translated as CASRERQGARPEQYF.

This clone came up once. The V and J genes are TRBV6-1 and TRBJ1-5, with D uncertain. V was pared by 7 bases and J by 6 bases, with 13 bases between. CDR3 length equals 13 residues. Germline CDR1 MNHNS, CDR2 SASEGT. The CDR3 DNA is TGTGCCAGCATTGTCAGGTTTTGTCAGCCCCAGCATTTT. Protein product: CASIVRFCQPQHF.

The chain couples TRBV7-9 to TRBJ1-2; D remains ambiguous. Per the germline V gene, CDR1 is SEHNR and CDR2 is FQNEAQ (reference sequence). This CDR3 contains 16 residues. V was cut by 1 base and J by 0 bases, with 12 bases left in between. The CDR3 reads CASSLEPRTANYGYTF. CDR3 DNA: TGTGCCAGCAGCTTAGAGCCCCGTACTGCTAACTATGGCTACACCTTC.

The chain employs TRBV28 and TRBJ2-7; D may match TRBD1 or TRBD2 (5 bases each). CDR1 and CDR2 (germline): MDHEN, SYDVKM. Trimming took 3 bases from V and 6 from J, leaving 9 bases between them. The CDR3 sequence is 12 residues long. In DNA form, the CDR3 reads TGTGCCAGCAGTTTGGGGGTGAGCGAGCAGTACTTC. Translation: CASSLGVSEQYF.

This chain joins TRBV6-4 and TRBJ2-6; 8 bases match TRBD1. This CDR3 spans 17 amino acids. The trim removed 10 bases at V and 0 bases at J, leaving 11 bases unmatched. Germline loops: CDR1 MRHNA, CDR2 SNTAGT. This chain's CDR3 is CANATGATHSGANVLTF. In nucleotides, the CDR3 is TGTGCCAACGCGACAGGGGCGACCCACTCTGGGGCCAACGTCCTGACTTTC.

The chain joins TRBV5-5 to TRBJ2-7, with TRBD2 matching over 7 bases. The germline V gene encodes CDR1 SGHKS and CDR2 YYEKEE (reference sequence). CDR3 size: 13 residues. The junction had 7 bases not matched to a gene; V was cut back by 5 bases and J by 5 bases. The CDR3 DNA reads TGTGCCAGCAGTCGGGAGGAGATCCACGAGCAGTACTTC. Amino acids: CASSREEIHEQYF.

The CDR3 spells CAIRGGTGIDEQYF. In DNA form, the CDR3 reads TGTGCCATCCGAGGGGGGACGGGGATCGACGAGCAGTACTTC. This sequence joins TRBV10-3 and TRBJ2-7, with D perhaps TRBD1 or TRBD2 (6 bases each). Germline assignment: CDR1 ENHRY and CDR2 SYGVKD. Trimming stripped 8 bases from V and 5 bases from J, with 19 bases between. The CDR3 totals 14 residues.

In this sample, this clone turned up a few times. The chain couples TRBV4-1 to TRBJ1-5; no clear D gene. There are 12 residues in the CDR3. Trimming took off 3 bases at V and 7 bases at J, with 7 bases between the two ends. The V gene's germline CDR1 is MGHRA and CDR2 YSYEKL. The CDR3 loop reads CASSHQGQPQHF. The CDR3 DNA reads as TGCGCCAGCAGCCATCAAGGCCAGCCCCAGCATTTT.

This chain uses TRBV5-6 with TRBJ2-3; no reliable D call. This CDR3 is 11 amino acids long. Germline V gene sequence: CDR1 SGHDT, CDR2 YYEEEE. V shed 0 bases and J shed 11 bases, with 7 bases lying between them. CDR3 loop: CASSLEARQYF. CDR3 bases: TGTGCCAGCAGCTTGGAAGCGCGGCAGTATTTT.

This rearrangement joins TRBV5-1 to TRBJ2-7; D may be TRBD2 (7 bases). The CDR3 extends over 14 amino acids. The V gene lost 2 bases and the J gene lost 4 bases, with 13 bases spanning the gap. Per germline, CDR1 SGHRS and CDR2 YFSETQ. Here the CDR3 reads CASSFVEGGYEQYF. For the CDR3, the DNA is TGCGCCAGCAGCTTCGTAGAGGGGGGGTACGAGCAGTACTTC.

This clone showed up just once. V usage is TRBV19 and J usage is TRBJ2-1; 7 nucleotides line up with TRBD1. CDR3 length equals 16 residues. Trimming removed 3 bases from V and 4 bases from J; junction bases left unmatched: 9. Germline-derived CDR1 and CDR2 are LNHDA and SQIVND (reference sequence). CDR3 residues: CASSMDRDRVYNEQFF. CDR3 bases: TGTGCCAGTAGTATGGACCGGGACAGAGTATACAATGAGCAGTTCTTC.

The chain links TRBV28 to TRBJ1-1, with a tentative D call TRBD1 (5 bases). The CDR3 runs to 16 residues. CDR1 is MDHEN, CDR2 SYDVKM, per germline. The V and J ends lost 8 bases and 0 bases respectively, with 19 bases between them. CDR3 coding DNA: TGTGCCAGCTCTCTTGGTGGGGGTAAGATGAACACTGAAGCTTTCTTT. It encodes CASSLGGGKMNTEAFF.

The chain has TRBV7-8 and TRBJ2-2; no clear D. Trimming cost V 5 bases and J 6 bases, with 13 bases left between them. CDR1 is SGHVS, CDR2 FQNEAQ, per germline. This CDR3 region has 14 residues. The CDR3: CASSPHGLAGELFF. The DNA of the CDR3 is TGTGCCAGCAGCCCCCATGGGTTGGCCGGGGAGCTGTTTTTT.

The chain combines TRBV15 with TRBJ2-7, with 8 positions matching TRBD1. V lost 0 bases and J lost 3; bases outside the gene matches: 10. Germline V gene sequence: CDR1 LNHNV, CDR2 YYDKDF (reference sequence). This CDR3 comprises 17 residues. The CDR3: CATSRDQGQGWGYEQYF. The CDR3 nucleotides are TGTGCCACCAGCAGAGATCAAGGACAGGGTTGGGGCTACGAGCAGTACTTC.

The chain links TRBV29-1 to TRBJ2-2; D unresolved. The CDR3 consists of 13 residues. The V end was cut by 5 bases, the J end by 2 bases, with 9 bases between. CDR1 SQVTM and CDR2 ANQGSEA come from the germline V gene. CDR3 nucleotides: TGCAGCGTTAGGATAGATAACACCGGGGAGCTGTTTTTT. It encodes CSVRIDNTGELFF.

CDR3 nucleotide sequence: TGTGCCAGCAGCTTAGGGGCGGAAGAGACCCAGTACTTC. Its translation is CASSLGAEETQYF. This chain uses TRBV5-8 with TRBJ2-5; TRBD1 might be the D (5 bases). The germline CDR1 and CDR2 sequences are SGHTS and YDEGEE. V was clipped by 2 bases and J by 3 bases, with 8 bases between them. The CDR3 is 13 residues long. Supplemented by reference TRBV5-8 and TRBJ2-5, the full variable domain reads EAGVTQSPTHLIKTRGQQATLRCSPISGHTSVYWYQQALGLGLQFLLWYDEGEERNRGNFPPRFSGRQFPNYSSELNVNALELEDSALYLCASSLGAEETQYFGPGTRLLVL.

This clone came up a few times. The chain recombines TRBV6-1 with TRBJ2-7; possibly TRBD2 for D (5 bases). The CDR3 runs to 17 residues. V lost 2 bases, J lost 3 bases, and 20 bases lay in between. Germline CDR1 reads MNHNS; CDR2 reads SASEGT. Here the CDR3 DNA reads TGTGCCAGCAGTGAAATAATTTATTCAGCCGGGGTCTACGAGCAGTACTTC. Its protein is CASSEIIYSAGVYEQYF.